What follows is one TCR beta chain and its context. Assay: immunoSEQ multiplex PCR; the TCRdb copy retains only in-frame clones and omits some. The sample carries tens of thousands of clones, about 91% recorded once. The sample originates from a study of siplizumab effects on memory and regulatory T cells. Germline CDR1 and CDR2: LNHDA and SQIVND (reference sequence). The CDR3 is 13 residues long. V lost 3 bases to trimming and J lost 5 bases, with 10 bases between them. Material for sequencing was Tregs sorted from blood. This TCR came from a human donor in good health. The chain combines TRBV19 with TRBJ2-5, with D hard to call. For the CDR3, the DNA is TGTGCCAGTAGTATGCTCTCATGGGAGACCCAGTACTTC. Translation: CASSMLSWETQYF.